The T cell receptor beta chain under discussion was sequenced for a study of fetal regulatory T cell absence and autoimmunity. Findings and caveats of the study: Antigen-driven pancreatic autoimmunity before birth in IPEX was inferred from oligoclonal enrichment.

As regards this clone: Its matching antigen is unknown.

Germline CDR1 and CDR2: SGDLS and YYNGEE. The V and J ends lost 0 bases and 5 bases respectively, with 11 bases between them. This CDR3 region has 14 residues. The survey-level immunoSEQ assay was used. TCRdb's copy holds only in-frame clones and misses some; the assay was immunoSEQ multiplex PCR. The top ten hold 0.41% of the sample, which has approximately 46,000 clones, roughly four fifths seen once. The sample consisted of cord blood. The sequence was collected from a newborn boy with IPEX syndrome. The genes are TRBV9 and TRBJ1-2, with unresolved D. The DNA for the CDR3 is TGTGCCAGCAGCGTAGCTGGGGAAGGGTATGGCTACACCTTC. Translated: CASSVAGEGYGYTF.